One T cell receptor (beta chain) is described in this entry. What it recognizes is unknown. This entry is derived from a study of T cell responses to AZD1222 COVID-19 vaccine. General study points: Repertoires were obtained solely post-peak T cell response.

The method was immunoSEQ multiplex PCR; TCRdb's version includes in-frame clones alone and lacks a portion of them. The top ten hold 1.2% to 1.5% of the sample, which has under 110,000 clones, around 84% seen once. CDR1 is LNHDA, CDR2 SQIVND, per germline (reference sequence). The V end was cut by 2 bases, the J end by 8 bases, with 24 bases between. The CDR3 has 17 amino acids. The source was peripheral blood, collected on day 0 of AZD1222 vaccination. This sequence joins TRBV19 and TRBJ1-2; the D gene is possibly TRBD1 (5 bases). This sequence originates from an adult in good health. The CDR3 nucleotides read TGTGCCAGTAGTATATCGAACGCGGGCCGGGGGGTATTCGGCTACACCTTC. This codes for CASSISNAGRGVFGYTF.